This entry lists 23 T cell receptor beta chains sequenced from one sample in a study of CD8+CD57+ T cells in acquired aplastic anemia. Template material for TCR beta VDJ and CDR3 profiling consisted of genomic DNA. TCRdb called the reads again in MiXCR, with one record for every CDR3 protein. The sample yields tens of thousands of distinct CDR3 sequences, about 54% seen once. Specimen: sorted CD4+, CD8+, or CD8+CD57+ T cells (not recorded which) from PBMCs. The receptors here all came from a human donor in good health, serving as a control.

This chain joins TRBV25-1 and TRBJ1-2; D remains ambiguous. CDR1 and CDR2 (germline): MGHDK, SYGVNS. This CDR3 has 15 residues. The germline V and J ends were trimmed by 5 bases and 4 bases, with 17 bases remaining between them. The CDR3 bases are TGTGCCAGCAGTTTATGGGGAGGCTACTCCTATGGCTACACCTTC. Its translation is CASSLWGGYSYGYTF.

The CDR3 DNA reads TGTGCCATCAGTGGGGGTAGCGGGGGATACGAGCAGTACTTC. Encoded protein: CAISGGSGGYEQYF. This chain connects TRBV10-3 to TRBJ2-7; TRBD2 aligns across 9 bases. In germline, CDR1 is ENHRY, CDR2 SYGVKD. This CDR3 has 14 residues. The V and J ends lost 4 bases and 4 bases, in that order; junction bases with no gene match: 5.

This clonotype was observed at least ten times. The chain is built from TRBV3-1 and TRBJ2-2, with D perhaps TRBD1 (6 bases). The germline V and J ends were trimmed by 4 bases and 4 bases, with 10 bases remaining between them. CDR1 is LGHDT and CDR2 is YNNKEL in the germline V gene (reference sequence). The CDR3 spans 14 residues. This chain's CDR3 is CASSRNRATGELFF. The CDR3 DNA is TGTGCCAGCAGCCGAAACAGGGCCACCGGGGAGCTGTTTTTT.

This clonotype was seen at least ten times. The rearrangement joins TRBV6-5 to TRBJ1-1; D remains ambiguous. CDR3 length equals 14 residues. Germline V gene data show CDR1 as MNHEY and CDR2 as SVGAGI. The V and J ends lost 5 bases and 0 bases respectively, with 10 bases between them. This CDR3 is CASSNHRMNTEAFF. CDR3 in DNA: TGTGCCAGCAGTAACCACCGCATGAACACTGAAGCTTTCTTT.

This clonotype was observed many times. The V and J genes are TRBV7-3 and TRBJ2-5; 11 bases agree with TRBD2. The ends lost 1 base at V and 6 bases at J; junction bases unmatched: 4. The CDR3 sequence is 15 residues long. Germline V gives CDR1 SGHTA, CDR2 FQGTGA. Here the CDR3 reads CASSLSTSGRQTQYF. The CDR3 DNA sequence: TGTGCCAGCAGCTTAAGTACTAGCGGGAGACAGACCCAGTACTTC.

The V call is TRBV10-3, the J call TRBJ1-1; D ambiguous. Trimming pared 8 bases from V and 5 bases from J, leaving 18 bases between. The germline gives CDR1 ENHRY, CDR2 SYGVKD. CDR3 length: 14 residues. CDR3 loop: CAIRSSGRRTEAFF. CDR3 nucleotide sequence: TGTGCCATCCGGTCGTCGGGGAGAAGGACTGAAGCTTTCTTT.

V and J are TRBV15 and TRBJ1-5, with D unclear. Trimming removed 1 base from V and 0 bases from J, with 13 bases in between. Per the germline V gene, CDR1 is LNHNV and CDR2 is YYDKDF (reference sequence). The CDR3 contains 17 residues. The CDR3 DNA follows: TGTGCCACCAGCAGAGGAGAAGGGCATTATAGCAATCAGCCCCAGCATTTT. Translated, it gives CATSRGEGHYSNQPQHF.

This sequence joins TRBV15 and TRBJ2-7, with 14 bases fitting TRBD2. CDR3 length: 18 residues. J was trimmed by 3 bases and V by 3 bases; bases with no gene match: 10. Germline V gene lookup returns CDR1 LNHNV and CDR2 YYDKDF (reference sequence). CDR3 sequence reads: CATSSPRLAGGPGYEQYF. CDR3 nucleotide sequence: TGTGCCACCAGCAGTCCCCGACTAGCGGGAGGGCCGGGCTACGAGCAGTACTTC.

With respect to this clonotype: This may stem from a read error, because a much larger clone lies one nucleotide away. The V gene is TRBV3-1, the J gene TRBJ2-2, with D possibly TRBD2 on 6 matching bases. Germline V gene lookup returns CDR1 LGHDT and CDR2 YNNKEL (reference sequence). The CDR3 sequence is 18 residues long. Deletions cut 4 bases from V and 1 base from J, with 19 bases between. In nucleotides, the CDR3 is TGTGCCAGCAGCCTGGACTTAGTGACTAGTGGGAACACCGGGGAGCTGTTTTTT. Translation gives CASSLDLVTSGNTGELFF.

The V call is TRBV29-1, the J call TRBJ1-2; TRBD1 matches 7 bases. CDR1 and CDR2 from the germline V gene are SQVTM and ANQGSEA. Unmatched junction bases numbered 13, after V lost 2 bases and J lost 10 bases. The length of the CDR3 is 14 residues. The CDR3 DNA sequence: TGCAGCGTTGAACTAGACAGGGTAGGTCGTTCCTACACCTTC. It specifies CSVELDRVGRSYTF.

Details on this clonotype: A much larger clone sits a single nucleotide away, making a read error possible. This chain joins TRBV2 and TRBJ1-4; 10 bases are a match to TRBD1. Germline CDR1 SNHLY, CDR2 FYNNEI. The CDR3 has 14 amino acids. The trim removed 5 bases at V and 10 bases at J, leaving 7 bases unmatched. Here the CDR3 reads CASSRQGARGKLFF. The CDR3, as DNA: TGTGCCAGCAGTCGACAGGGGGCGAGAGGAAAACTGTTTTTT.

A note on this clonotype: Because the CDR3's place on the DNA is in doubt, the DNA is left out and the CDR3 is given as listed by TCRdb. The chain's CDR3 is CASSFYICSGEDNEQFF. V and J are TRBV11-2 and TRBJ2-1. Termini included, the CDR3 measures 17 amino acids. Germline V gene lookup returns CDR1 SGHAT and CDR2 FQNNGV.

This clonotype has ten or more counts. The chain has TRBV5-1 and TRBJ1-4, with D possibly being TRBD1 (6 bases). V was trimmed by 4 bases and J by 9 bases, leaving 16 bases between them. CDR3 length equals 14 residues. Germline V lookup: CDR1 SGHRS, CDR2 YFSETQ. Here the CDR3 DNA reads TGCGCCAGCAGCCCGGGGGGGCCCGAAAAAAAACTGTTTTTT. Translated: CASSPGGPEKKLFF.

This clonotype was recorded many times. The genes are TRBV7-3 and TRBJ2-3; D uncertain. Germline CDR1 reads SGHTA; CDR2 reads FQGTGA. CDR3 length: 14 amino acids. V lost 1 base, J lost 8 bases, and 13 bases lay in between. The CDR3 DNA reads TGTGCCAGCAGCTTAAGTCAGGCCACCGTTACGCAGTATTTT. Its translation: CASSLSQATVTQYF. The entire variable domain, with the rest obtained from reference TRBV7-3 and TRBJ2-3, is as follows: GAGVSQTPSNKVTEKGKYVELRCDPISGHTALYWYRQSLGQGPEFLIYFQGTGAADDSGLPNDRFFAVRPEGSVSTLKIQRTERGDSAVYLCASSLSQATVTQYFGPGTRLTVL.

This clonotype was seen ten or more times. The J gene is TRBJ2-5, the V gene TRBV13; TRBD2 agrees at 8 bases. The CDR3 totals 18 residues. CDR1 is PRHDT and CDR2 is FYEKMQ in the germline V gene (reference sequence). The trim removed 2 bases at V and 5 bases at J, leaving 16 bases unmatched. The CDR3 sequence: CASSLSSGGAGGYETQYF. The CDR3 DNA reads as TGTGCCAGCAGCTTATCGTCTGGCGGGGCGGGAGGCTACGAGACCCAGTACTTC.

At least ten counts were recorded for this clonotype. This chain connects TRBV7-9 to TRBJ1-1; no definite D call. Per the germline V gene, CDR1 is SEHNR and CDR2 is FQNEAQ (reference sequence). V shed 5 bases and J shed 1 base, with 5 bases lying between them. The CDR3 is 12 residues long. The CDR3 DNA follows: TGTGCCAGCAGCCGGGAGAACACTGAAGCTTTCTTT. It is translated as CASSRENTEAFF. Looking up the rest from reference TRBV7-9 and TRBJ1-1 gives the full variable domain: DTGVSQNPRHKITKRGQNVTFRCDPISEHNRLYWYRQTLGQGPEFLTYFQNEAQLEKSRLLSDRFSAERPKGSFSTLEIQRTEQGDSAMYLCASSRENTEAFFGQGTRLTVV.

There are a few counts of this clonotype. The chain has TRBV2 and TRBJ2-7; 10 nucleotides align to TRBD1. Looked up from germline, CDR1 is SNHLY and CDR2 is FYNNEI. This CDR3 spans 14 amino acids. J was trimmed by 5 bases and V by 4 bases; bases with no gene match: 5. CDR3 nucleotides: TGTGCCAGCAGTGTATGGGACAGGGGCCACGAGCAGTACTTC. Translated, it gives CASSVWDRGHEQYF.

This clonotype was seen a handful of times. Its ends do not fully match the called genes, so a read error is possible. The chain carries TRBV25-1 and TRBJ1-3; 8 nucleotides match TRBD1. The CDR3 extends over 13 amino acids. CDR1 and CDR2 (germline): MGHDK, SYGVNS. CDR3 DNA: TGTGCCAGCACTATAGGACAGGGAAACTCCATGTATTTT. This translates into CASTIGQGNSMYF. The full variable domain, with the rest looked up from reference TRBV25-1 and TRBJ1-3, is EADIYQTPRYLVIGTGKKITLECSQTMGHDKMYWYQQDPGMELHLIHYSYGVNSTEKGDLSSESTVSRIRTEHFPLTLESARPSHTSQYLCASTIGQGNSMYFGEGSWLTVV.

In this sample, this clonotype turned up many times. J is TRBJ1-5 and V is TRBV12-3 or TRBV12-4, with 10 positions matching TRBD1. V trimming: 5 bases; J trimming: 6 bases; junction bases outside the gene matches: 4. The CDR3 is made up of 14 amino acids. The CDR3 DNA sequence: TGTGCCAGCAGTCCGACAGGGGGCAGTCAGCCCCAGCATTTT. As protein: CASSPTGGSQPQHF.

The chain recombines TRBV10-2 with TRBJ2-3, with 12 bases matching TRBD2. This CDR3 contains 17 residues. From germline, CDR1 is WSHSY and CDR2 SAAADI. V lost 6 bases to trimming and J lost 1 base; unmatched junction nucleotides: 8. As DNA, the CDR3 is TGCGCCAGCAGCGGACTAGCGGGAAGTTGGGGCACAGATACGCAGTATTTT. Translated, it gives CASSGLAGSWGTDTQYF.

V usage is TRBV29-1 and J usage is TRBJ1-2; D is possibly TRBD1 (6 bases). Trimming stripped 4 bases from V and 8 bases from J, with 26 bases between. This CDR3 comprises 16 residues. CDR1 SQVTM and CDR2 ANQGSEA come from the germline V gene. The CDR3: CSVGGGQGLREGGYTF. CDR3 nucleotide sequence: TGCAGCGTTGGAGGAGGCCAGGGGCTCAGGGAGGGGGGCTACACCTTC.

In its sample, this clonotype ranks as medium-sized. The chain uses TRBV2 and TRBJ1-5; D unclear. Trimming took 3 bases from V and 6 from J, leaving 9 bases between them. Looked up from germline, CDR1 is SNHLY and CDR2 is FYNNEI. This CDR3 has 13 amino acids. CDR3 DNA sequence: TGTGCCAGCAGTGACAGCTTTAGTCAGCCCCAGCATTTT. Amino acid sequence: CASSDSFSQPQHF.

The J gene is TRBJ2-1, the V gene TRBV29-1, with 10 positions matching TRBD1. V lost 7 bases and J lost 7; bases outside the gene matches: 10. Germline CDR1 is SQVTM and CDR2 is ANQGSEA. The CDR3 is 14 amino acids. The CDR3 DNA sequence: TGCAGCGCCGGACGGGGACAGGGGATAAATGAGCAGTTCTTC. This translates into CSAGRGQGINEQFF.